Listed below are T cell receptor beta chains from one sample, sequenced in a study of T-cell memory formation after mild COVID-19. MiXCR, run by TCRdb on the 5' RACE reads, gives a single entry per CDR3 protein. The table records 530,000 or so distinct CDR3 sequences, 15% to 20% of them present only once. Sequenced sample: PBMCs or a T cell subset sorted from them (not recorded which). The receptors stem from an adult woman who had mild COVID-19 (a few samples of this study predate the infection). Cell type and time point are not known. CDR3s include the opening cysteine and the closing phenylalanine or tryptophan. D genes are given only for firm matches. Only some rows state a clone size, as once, few, many or a class for expanded clones.

cdr3_length j_call v_call clone_size d_call cdr3_aa cdr3_nt
15 TRBJ1-2 TRBV7-9 NA TRBD1 CASSVPGQGPYGYTF TGTGCCAGCAGCGTTCCGGGACAGGGACCGTATGGCTACACCTTC
14 TRBJ1-1 TRBV2 NA NA CASKPPGANTEAFF TGTGCCAGCAAACCCCCGGGTGCCAACACTGAAGCTTTCTTT
13 TRBJ1-1 TRBV7-2 many NA CASREDMNTEAFF TGTGCCAGCAGGGAGGACATGAACACTGAAGCTTTCTTT
15 TRBJ2-7 TRBV6-2/TRBV6-3 NA TRBD1 CASSYSMGQIYEQYF TGTGCCAGCAGTTACTCGATGGGACAGATTTACGAGCAGTACTTC
14 TRBJ2-3 TRBV5-1 NA NA CASSFGASTDTQYF TGCGCCAGCAGCTTCGGGGCAAGCACAGATACGCAGTATTTT
13 TRBJ2-2 TRBV7-9 NA NA CATRGTRVWELFF TGTGCCACCAGAGGCACGCGGGTTTGGGAGCTGTTTTTT
16 TRBJ2-1 TRBV12-3/TRBV12-4 few TRBD2 CASSFSGLAGLNEQFF TGTGCCAGCAGTTTTTCGGGACTAGCGGGACTCAATGAGCAGTTCTTC
14 TRBJ2-2 TRBV3-1 NA NA CASSRNGYTGELFF TGTGCCAGCAGCCGAAACGGATACACCGGGGAGCTGTTTTTT
14 TRBJ2-3 TRBV24-1 few TRBD1 CATRGTGVTDTQYF TGTGCCACCCGTGGGACAGGGGTAACAGATACGCAGTATTTT
13 TRBJ2-5 TRBV3-1 NA NA CASSQVGGETQYF TGTGCCAGCAGCCAAGTAGGCGGGGAGACCCAGTACTTC
15 TRBJ2-7 TRBV9 few TRBD2 CASSPRTSGPYEQYF TGTGCCAGCAGCCCCCGGACTAGCGGACCCTACGAGCAGTACTTC
13 TRBJ2-7 TRBV5-5 few NA CASSNPPSYEQYF TGTGCCAGCAGCAACCCCCCCTCCTACGAGCAGTACTTC
15 TRBJ2-7 TRBV6-6 few NA CASSYSPEGSYEQYF TGTGCCAGCAGTTACTCCCCTGAGGGCTCCTACGAGCAGTACTTC
14 TRBJ2-7 TRBV2 NA TRBD1 CASSEQGESYEQYF TGTGCCAGCAGTGAACAGGGGGAGTCCTACGAGCAGTACTTC
18 TRBJ2-1 TRBV7-8 NA TRBD2 CASSLVQGTSGVYNEQFF TGTGCCAGCAGCTTAGTTCAGGGGACTAGCGGGGTATACAATGAGCAGTTCTTC
16 TRBJ2-3 TRBV7-2 few NA CASSLRSPMGTDTQYF TGTGCCAGCAGCCTCCGGTCCCCCATGGGCACAGATACGCAGTATTTT
16 TRBJ2-3 TRBV9 NA TRBD2 CASSVASSGSTDTQYF TGTGCCAGCAGCGTAGCGAGTAGCGGGAGCACAGATACGCAGTATTTT
19 TRBJ2-2 TRBV6-5 NA TRBD1 CASRLDASWDRGYTGELFF TGTGCCAGCAGACTCGACGCCTCGTGGGACAGGGGGTACACCGGGGAGCTGTTTTTT
14 TRBJ2-5 TRBV7-9 NA NA CASSRNQASETQYF TGTGCCAGCAGCCGAAATCAGGCGTCCGAGACCCAGTACTTC
19 TRBJ2-6 TRBV7-6 few TRBD2 CASSYPGLAGGSGANVLTF TGTGCCAGCAGCTACCCGGGACTAGCGGGAGGTTCTGGGGCCAACGTCCTGACTTTC
13 TRBJ2-7 TRBV29-1 few NA CSVVAQGGYEQYF TGCAGCGTTGTCGCCCAAGGAGGTTACGAGCAGTACTTC
14 TRBJ2-5 TRBV7-9 few NA CASSPLGAQETQYF TGTGCCAGCAGCCCCCTAGGAGCCCAGGAGACCCAGTACTTC
16 TRBJ2-1 TRBV5-5 NA TRBD1 CASSYRQGGNALEQFF TGTGCCAGCAGTTACAGACAGGGTGGAAATGCCCTTGAGCAGTTCTTC
17 TRBJ2-7 TRBV4-1 few NA CASSHRGGGLSVSEQYF TGCGCCAGCAGCCACAGGGGGGGGGGACTATCGGTCTCCGAGCAGTACTTC
13 TRBJ1-2 TRBV7-2 NA TRBD1 CASSPEEGASYTF TGTGCCAGCAGTCCGGAGGAGGGGGCGAGCTACACCTTC
14 TRBJ1-5 TRBV27 NA NA CASSLSGRNQPQHF TGTGCCAGCAGTTTATCCGGCAGGAATCAGCCCCAGCATTTT
14 TRBJ1-2 TRBV9 NA NA CASSVEVGGAGYTF TGTGCCAGCAGCGTAGAGGTGGGGGGCGCGGGCTACACCTTC
16 TRBJ2-1 TRBV27 NA TRBD1 CASSLHRQGAYNEQFF TGTGCCAGCAGTCTGCATCGACAGGGAGCTTACAATGAGCAGTTCTTC
14 TRBJ1-1 TRBV27 NA NA CASRTHGGNTEAFF TGTGCCAGCAGAACCCACGGCGGGAACACTGAAGCTTTCTTT
17 TRBJ2-2 TRBV10-3 NA TRBD1 CAIRGPGQGELTGELFF TGTGCCATCAGGGGCCCGGGACAGGGAGAATTAACCGGGGAGCTGTTTTTT
15 TRBJ2-7 TRBV9 NA TRBD2 CASSVASGNTYEQYF TGTGCCAGCAGCGTAGCTAGCGGGAACACCTACGAGCAGTACTTC
18 TRBJ1-4 TRBV7-6 NA NA CASSLPRFYGRGFEKLFF TGTGCCAGCAGCTTACCCCGGTTTTATGGCAGGGGATTCGAAAAACTGTTTTTT